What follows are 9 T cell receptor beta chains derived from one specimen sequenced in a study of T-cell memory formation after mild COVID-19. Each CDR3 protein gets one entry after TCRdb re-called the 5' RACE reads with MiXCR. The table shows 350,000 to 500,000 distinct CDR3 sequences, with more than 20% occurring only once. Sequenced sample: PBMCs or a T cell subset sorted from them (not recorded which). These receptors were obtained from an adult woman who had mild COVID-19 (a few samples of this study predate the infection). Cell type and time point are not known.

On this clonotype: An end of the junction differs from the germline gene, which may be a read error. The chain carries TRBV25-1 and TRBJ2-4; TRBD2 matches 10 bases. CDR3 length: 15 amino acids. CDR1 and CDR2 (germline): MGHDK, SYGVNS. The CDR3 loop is CASSSSGGAKDIQYF. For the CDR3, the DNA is TGTGCCAGCAGTTCCAGCGGGGGGGCCAAAGACATTCAGTACTTC.

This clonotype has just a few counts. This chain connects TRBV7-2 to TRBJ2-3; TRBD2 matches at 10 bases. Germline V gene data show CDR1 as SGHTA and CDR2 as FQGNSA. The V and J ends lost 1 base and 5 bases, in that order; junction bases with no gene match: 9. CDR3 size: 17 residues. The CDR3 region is CASSLGRTSGGRDTQYF. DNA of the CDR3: TGTGCCAGCAGCTTAGGCCGGACTAGCGGAGGGAGAGATACGCAGTATTTT.

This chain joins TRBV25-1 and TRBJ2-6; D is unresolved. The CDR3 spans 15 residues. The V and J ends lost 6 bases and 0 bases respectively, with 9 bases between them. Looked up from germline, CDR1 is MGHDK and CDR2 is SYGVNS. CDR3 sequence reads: CASSRTASGANVLTF. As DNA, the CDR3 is TGTGCCAGCAGCCGGACGGCCTCTGGGGCCAACGTCCTGACTTTC.

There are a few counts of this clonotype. The CDR3 nucleotides are TGTGCCAGCAGCTCCACTAGCGGGAGGGGGAATGAGCAGTTCTTC. Protein sequence: CASSSTSGRGNEQFF. V is TRBV7-9 and J is TRBJ2-1; 13 positions match TRBD2. Trimming cost V 4 bases and J 7 bases; bases outside gene matches: 4. The CDR3 has 15 amino acids. Per germline, CDR1 SEHNR and CDR2 FQNEAQ (reference sequence).

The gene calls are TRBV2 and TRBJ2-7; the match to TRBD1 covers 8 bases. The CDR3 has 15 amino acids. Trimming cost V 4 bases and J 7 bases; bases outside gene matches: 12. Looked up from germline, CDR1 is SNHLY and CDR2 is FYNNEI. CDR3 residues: CASSARTGRNMEQYF. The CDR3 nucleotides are TGTGCCAGCAGTGCTCGGACAGGGAGAAATATGGAGCAGTACTTC.

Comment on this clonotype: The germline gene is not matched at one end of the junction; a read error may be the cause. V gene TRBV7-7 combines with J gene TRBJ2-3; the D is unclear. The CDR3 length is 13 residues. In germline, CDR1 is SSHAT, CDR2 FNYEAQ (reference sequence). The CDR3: CASSQNPADTQYF. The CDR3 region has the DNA TGTGCTAGCAGCCAGAACCCTGCGGATACGCAGTATTTT.

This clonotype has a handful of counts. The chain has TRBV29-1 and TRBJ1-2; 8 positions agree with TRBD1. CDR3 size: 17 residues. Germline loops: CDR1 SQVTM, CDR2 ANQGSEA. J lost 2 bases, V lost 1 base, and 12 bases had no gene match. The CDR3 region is CSVEALPPGGANYGYTF. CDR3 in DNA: TGCAGCGTTGAAGCCCTCCCTCCAGGGGGCGCGAACTATGGCTACACCTTC.

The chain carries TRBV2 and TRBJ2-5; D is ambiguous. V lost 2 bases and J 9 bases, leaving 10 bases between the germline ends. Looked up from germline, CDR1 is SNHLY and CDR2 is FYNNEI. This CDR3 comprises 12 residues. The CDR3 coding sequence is TGTGCCAGCAGTGAAACGCAGCGCCCCCAGTACTTC. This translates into CASSETQRPQYF.

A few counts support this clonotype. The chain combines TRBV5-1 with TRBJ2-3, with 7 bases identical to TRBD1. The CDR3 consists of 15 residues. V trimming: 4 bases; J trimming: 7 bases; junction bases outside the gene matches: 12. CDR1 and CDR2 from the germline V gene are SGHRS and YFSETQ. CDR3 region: CASSPPGQRANTQYF. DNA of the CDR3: TGCGCCAGCAGCCCGCCGGGACAGAGAGCCAATACGCAGTATTTT.